This T cell receptor (beta chain) was obtained from a study of cytomegalovirus exposure and HLA in healthy donors listed by TCRdb under 2017. About the study as a whole: In an earlier analysis of 450 to 750 of the donors, around 300 Gb of sequence data and 117 million unique TCR beta sequences from about 180 million T cells were reported. Roughly 310 gigabases of sequencing data and 80 million or so unique TCR sequences were included in an early release covering over 600 HLA-typed donors. Among the roughly 370 genotyped donors, approximately 81% belonged to the genetic ancestry cluster associated with self-reported Caucasian donors. The study aimed to test whether cataloging public T cell receptors could reveal signatures of past pathogen exposure. The study profiled the T cell repertoires of 666 subjects by immunosequencing and related them to cytomegalovirus serostatus. Along with the approximately 700-subject first cohort, a separate validation cohort of roughly 110 different subjects was used. The study combined high-throughput TCR immunosequencing, statistical association of individual TCRs with disease status, and machine learning to predict cytomegalovirus infection status. A later analysis re-analyzed previously published TCR beta repertoires from about 730 donors and added high-resolution HLA genotyping to study TCR occurrence patterns. The later analysis used no new phenotypic data to find candidate immune exposures, relying instead on TCR beta sequences and their occurrence across donors. To decide whether each TCR beta V gene segment behaved as functional or pseudogenic, an earlier analysis of some 600 of the donors relied on high-throughput TCR beta sequencing. Alongside the repertoire data, information on donor age, sex, ethnicity and CMV serostatus was compiled. In a later genetic analysis, genome-wide SNP genotypes for about three fifths of the roughly 670 donors were used, and that subset was treated as a discovery cohort. Every discovery cohort repertoire had been produced on one sequencing platform. Both class I and class II loci were covered by HLA typing, at four-digit resolution. Typing coverage varied by locus: about 620-630 donors for A, B, C, DRB1 and DQB1; under 550 for DQA1; about 570 for DPA1; some 470 for DPB1. Roughly five DR-DQ haplotypes were handled as single units for association and clustering, since linkage in the cohort was strong. Among around 400 genotyped donors of the cohort, an average of roughly 230,000 unique TCR beta nucleotide sequences was sequenced per donor, of which 15% to 20% were non-productive. Here is what the overall study found, with its caveats: An association between a missense DCLRE1C variant and V-gene and J-gene trimming of TCR beta chains was found in a later genetic analysis and replicated in an independent cohort. A later analysis found that TCR association rates varied across HLA loci, with DRB1 alleles showing the most associated TCRs and HLA-C alleles the fewest. Compared with equally common non-associated chains, HLA-associated TCR beta chains in a later analysis were more clonally expanded and had lower generation probabilities. A further reported finding was that TCR beta sequences accurately predicted the HLA-A and HLA-B alleles for most subjects in the first cohort. It was suggested by the authors that the approach could potentially be generalized to other disease states and immunological phenotypes. Correlated functional status among segregating V segments might be attributable to linkage disequilibrium, but an unknown experimental factor could not be ruled out. Presence/absence analyses assumed roughly uniform sequencing depth across donors, an assumption that may not hold. In a later analysis, several top co-occurrence clusters were reported to appear linked to parvovirus B19, influenza, CMV and Epstein-Barr virus. HLA typing was unavailable for some donors at each locus, so association tests used only the typed subset. Specific HLA alleles were associated with 16,951 TCR beta sequences at a false discovery rate of 0.05 in a later analysis. Three of the identified cytomegalovirus-associated TCR beta chains were confirmed in vitro to be specific for cytomegalovirus antigens. The cohort was sequenced for TCR beta chains only, and without alpha or paired-chain data the features that could be detected were limited. The 87-base-pair reads could not distinguish some IMGT-functional V segments, including TRBV6-2 and TRBV6-3, so those segments were excluded. In a later analysis, most CMV-associated TCR beta chains were found to appear HLA-restricted, with HLA associations seemingly driven largely by CMV exposure. Strong co-occurrence of HLA alleles, especially DR and DQ, made assigning TCR associations to individual alleles difficult. The study listed 164 TCR beta chains as associated with cytomegalovirus. Broadly in line with IMGT annotations, most TCR beta V segments showed up in productive rearrangements about 90% or about 30% of the time in an earlier analysis of 450 to 750 of the donors. Compared with the roughly 670-donor mean, donors in an Asian-associated ancestry cluster had fewer N-insertions in productive TCRs, according to a later genetic analysis. Most TCR sequences were observed very rarely across donors, whereas some public TCRs were present in many individuals. Immune exposure information for the cohort was limited to CMV serostatus. Over 15 rarely observed V segments, including chromosome 9 orphons, were excluded from the earlier analysis of 550 to 700 of the donors because counts were too low. A group of highly shared sequence variants was considered likely to be a technical artifact of the sequencing pipeline. In both the original and validation cohorts, the classifier was reported to diagnose cytomegalovirus status with high specificity and sensitivity.

The cohort consisted of 670 or so healthy bone marrow donors. All cohort members were sampled while nominally healthy, although unrecorded immune exposures were likely present. The donor tested CMV seronegative, placing the donor among the roughly 400 seronegative members of the cohort. Each donor provided a peripheral blood sample, and peripheral blood mononuclear cells were used for TCR beta sequencing. Genomic DNA extraction from the blood cell samples was performed with the Qiagen DNeasy Blood Extraction Kit. About this clone: Its target antigen remains unknown.

The library was generated by the immunoSEQ multiplex PCR assay. For the multiplex PCR, a mixture combining 60 forward primers for TCR Vbeta segments and 13 reverse primers for TCR Jbeta segments was used. A multiplex PCR assay on genomic DNA amplified the CDR3 region of rearranged TCR beta genes. The amplified TCR beta libraries were sequenced on the Illumina HiSeq System as 87-base-pair reads. As for how the authors treated the data: In a later analysis, roughly 80 million unique TCR beta chains were counted across the 666 repertoires, and some 10 million of these chains were shared by at least two donors. Raw reads were error-corrected and collapsed into unique sequences by a nearest-neighbor algorithm in which closely related sequences were merged to remove PCR and sequencing errors. V, D and J gene segments were assigned by aligning CDR3 sequences to IMGT reference sequences. For a sequence to be retained, at least a six-nucleotide match to both a V gene segment and a J gene segment was required. A rearrangement counted as productive if the CDR3 had no stop codons and remained in frame with V and J, and every other rearrangement counted as non-productive. Following IMGT convention, CDR3 was defined as the stretch from the second conserved V-encoded cysteine to the conserved J-encoded phenylalanine. In an earlier analysis of around 570 of the donors, sequences lacking an unambiguous match to a single V gene segment were excluded. An earlier analysis of 500 to 700 of the donors classified V segments as functional when productive rearrangements were above 56.7% and as segregating when the standard deviation between donors was above 5%. A statistical classification framework was developed to diagnose cytomegalovirus status using the catalog of TCR beta chain sequences. V and J gene assignment, in a later analysis, came from comparing TCR nucleotide sequences with IMGT/GENE-DB human TR gene sequences. In a later analysis, CDR3 sequences and most-parsimonious VDJ recombination scenarios were assigned using the TCRdist pipeline. In a later analysis, each TCR beta chain was defined by its CDR3 amino acid sequence together with its V-gene family, and reads without a unique V-gene family were excluded. To address suspected cross-contamination and a sequencing artifact, a later analysis removed approximately 600 highly shared, low-generation-probability nucleotide sequences. A later analysis calculated a clonal expansion index for each public chain from normalized within-repertoire ranks of inferred template counts. In a later analysis, generation probabilities were computed using a VDJ recombination model fitted to out-of-frame rearrangements, and the results were checked against IGoR. Hypergeometric tests were used in a later analysis to score TCR-TCR, TCR-HLA and TCR-CMV co-occurrence, with a repertoire-size bias correction applied to the TCR pairs. False discovery rates were estimated in a later analysis by permuting HLA or CMV assignments 20 times. In a later analysis, co-occurring TCRs were grouped using DBSCAN, with TCRdist sequence similarity added in when clustering inside HLA-allele-positive subsets. Repertoires with fewer than 30,000 or more than 120,000 public chains, plus five repertoires with anomalous nucleotide sharing, were excluded from co-occurrence clustering. TCRdb limited this immuneACCESS table to in-frame rearrangements with V and J called. A share of clones is missing; checked studies link under half to unresolved V genes, and the rest is unexplained. The V and J calls and clone size were taken over from that table, and D and trimming were inferred from the DNA. The sample table holds some 120,000 clones. The top ten clones comprise around 3.9% of the sample.

From a lookup of the germline V gene, CDR1 and CDR2 are SGHDT and YYEEEE. Germline trimming amounts to 4 bases on V and 0 bases on J, with 9 as the count of junction bases outside the gene matches. The CDR3, cysteine through phenylalanine, is 16 amino acids long. The read is trimmed to its CDR3 DNA, 48 bases read in frame from base 1. The V and J segments used are TRBV5-6 and TRBJ2-7, and 8 bases in between align with TRBD2. The material sequenced was PBMCs. This TCR was sampled from a young man in good health and CMV-seronegative. The CDR3 here reads CASSPYGREVSYEQYF. The DNA sequence is given as TGTGCCAGCAGCCCTTATGGGCGGGAGGTCTCCTACGAGCAGTACTTC.